The clone carrying this TCR beta chain was counted a single time. What it recognizes is unknown. Measured with immunoSEQ multiplex PCR; TCRdb has only the in-frame clones, and not every one. The sample holds some 1,400,000 clones, around 97% seen once. The record originates from a study of shared clonotypes between healthy human individuals. Study background: Donors consisted of a couple of women and three men between 18 and 49. Overall study results and limits: Generally, estimated richness proved larger in naive subsets than it did in memory subsets.

Researchers partitioned CD4+ cells into CD45RA+ naive and CD45RA-negative memory subsets. The source is a man aged 30 to 39 in good health. Sequencing was done on a sample of naive CD4+ T cells sorted from blood. The subset denotes: CD45RA+ positively selected.

DNA of the CDR3: TGTGCCAGCAGGGGGCCTGGATCCTACGAGCAGTACTTC. This gives the protein CASRGPGSYEQYF. The chain joins TRBV28 to TRBJ2-7, with D possibly TRBD1 on 5 matching bases. CDR1 MDHEN and CDR2 SYDVKM come from the germline V gene. This CDR3 region has 13 residues. The V end lost 6 bases, the J end lost 1 base, and 10 bases lay between the germline ends.